Listed here are 19 T cell receptor beta chains from one sample, sequenced in a study of cytomegalovirus exposure and HLA in healthy donors (dated by TCRdb to about 2017). The protocol used for the library was the immunoSEQ multiplex PCR assay. The multiplex PCR relied on a mix of 60 forward primers for TCR Vbeta segments and 13 reverse primers for TCR Jbeta segments. As stored in TCRdb, this immuneACCESS dataset retains in-frame rearrangements with V and J assigned. A fraction of the clones does not appear; measured against another copy, unresolved V genes explain less than half of the discrepancy, and the remainder lacks a known reason. Here the sample has over 95,000 clones; around three quarters occur a single time. The top ten constitute about 2.5% of the sample. Specimen: PBMCs. These receptors came from a female donor in good health and CMV-seronegative.

J is TRBJ1-5 and V is TRBV5-1; D remains unclear. The germline V gene has CDR1 SGHRS and CDR2 YFSETQ. The CDR3 runs 15 residues. The ends were cut back, 4 bases at V and 5 bases at J, with 16 bases in the middle. The CDR3 reads CASSGEGRRDQPQHF. CDR3 DNA sequence: TGCGCCAGCAGCGGCGAAGGGAGAAGGGATCAGCCCCAGCATTTT.

V gene TRBV15 combines with J gene TRBJ1-6, with D perhaps matching TRBD1 (6 bases). Trimming removed 1 base from V and 10 bases from J, with 14 bases in between. Germline loops: CDR1 LNHNV, CDR2 YYDKDF (reference sequence). The CDR3 length is 15 residues. The CDR3 DNA sequence: TGTGCCACCAGCAGAGCAGGCAGGGGAAAATCACCCCTCCACTTT. Protein sequence: CATSRAGRGKSPLHF.

This clone has more than one count but fewer than ten. The chain recombines TRBV7-6 with TRBJ2-1; 8 bases fit TRBD1. The CDR3 loop spans 15 amino acids. Looked up from germline, CDR1 is SGHVS and CDR2 is FNYEAQ. After removal of 5 bases from V and 0 bases from J, the junction contained 3 bases not matched to a gene. CDR3 coding DNA: TGTGCCAGCAGCACAGACAGGGGCTCCTACAATGAGCAGTTCTTC. Protein sequence: CASSTDRGSYNEQFF.

The chain is built from TRBV21-1 and TRBJ2-7; TRBD1 was called by the table and not checked on the DNA. TRBV21-1 corresponds to a pseudogene. This CDR3 is 15 amino acids long. This CDR3 reads CASSKQTKDRDCKDF. DNA for the CDR3: TGTGCCAGCAGCAAACAGACAAAGGACAGGGATTGTAAGGACTTC.

The chain couples TRBV6-6 to TRBJ1-1; weak D call: TRBD1 (6 bases). Trimming removed 8 bases at V and 0 bases at J, with 10 bases between. This CDR3 spans 13 amino acids. Germline CDR1 is MNHNY and CDR2 is SVGAGI (reference sequence). The CDR3 DNA reads as TGTGCCAGCGCGGACAGATTGAACACTGAAGCTTTCTTT. Translated, it gives CASADRLNTEAFF.

The chain employs TRBV27 and TRBJ1-1; 7 bases align to TRBD1. Trimming removed 5 bases from V and 11 bases from J; junction bases left unmatched: 14. This CDR3 contains 14 residues. Looked up from germline, CDR1 is MNHEY and CDR2 is SMNVEV (reference sequence). DNA for the CDR3: TGTGCCAGCAGTCTCAGACCAGGGGGGATCGGGGCTTTCTTT. Amino acids: CASSLRPGGIGAFF.

This chain joins TRBV7-2 and TRBJ1-1; possibly TRBD1 for D (5 bases). The CDR3 consists of 16 residues. Germline-derived CDR1 and CDR2 are SGHTA and FQGNSA. The ends were cut back, 0 bases at V and 7 bases at J, with 18 bases in the middle. The CDR3, as DNA: TGTGCCAGCAGCTTAGCGCCAGGAGGGCCCGGGGGTGAAGCTTTCTTT. It is translated as CASSLAPGGPGGEAFF.

The V and J genes are TRBV7-3 and TRBJ2-3; the D gene is possibly TRBD2 (6 bases). Germline V lookup: CDR1 SGHTA, CDR2 FQGTGA. Trimming removed 6 bases at V and 4 bases at J, with 11 bases between. This CDR3 has 13 residues. The DNA of the CDR3 is TGTGCCAGCAGGCCGACTAGACCAGATACGCAGTATTTT. Translated, it gives CASRPTRPDTQYF. The full variable domain, with the rest looked up from reference TRBV7-3 and TRBJ2-3, is GAGVSQTPSNKVTEKGKYVELRCDPISGHTALYWYRQSLGQGPEFLIYFQGTGAADDSGLPNDRFFAVRPEGSVSTLKIQRTERGDSAVYLCASRPTRPDTQYFGPGTRLTVL.

The chain uses TRBV5-4 and TRBJ2-3; perhaps TRBD2 as D (6 bases). This CDR3 has 15 amino acids. Trimming removed 0 bases at V and 3 bases at J, with 11 bases between. Germline V gene lookup returns CDR1 SGHNT and CDR2 YYREEE (reference sequence). CDR3 in amino acids: CASSLGGLRTDTQYF. The CDR3 DNA reads as TGTGCCAGCAGCTTGGGGGGACTTCGTACAGATACGCAGTATTTT.

This rearrangement joins TRBV12-5 to TRBJ2-1; 7 bases are a match to TRBD1. The CDR3 totals 14 residues. Germline V gene lookup returns CDR1 LGHNT and CDR2 FRNRAP. The J segment lost 2 bases and the V segment lost 5 bases, leaving 3 bases of the junction unmatched. The CDR3 region is CASGGGQTYNEQFF. In DNA form, the CDR3 reads TGTGCTAGTGGTGGGGGACAGACCTACAATGAGCAGTTCTTC.

The gene calls are TRBV27 and TRBJ1-2; 7 bases are shared with TRBD1. J was trimmed by 0 bases and V by 3 bases; bases with no gene match: 10. This CDR3 has 17 residues. Germline V CDR1 and CDR2: MNHEY, SMNVEV (reference sequence). This CDR3 is CASSFGVRTGSNYGYTF. Written as DNA, the CDR3 is TGTGCCAGCAGTTTCGGCGTCCGGACAGGTTCTAACTATGGCTACACCTTC.

This chain links TRBV14 with TRBJ2-3, with TRBD1 matching over 7 bases. The germline gives CDR1 SGHDN, CDR2 FVKESK. The CDR3 is made up of 17 amino acids. V was pared by 4 bases and J by 1 base, with 11 bases of the junction left unmatched. CDR3 loop: CASSLTGKESGTDTQYF. CDR3 nucleotide sequence: TGTGCCAGCAGCCTGACAGGGAAGGAATCGGGCACAGATACGCAGTATTTT.

The chain couples TRBV5-1 to TRBJ2-7, with 11 bases identical to TRBD1. Germline-derived CDR1 and CDR2 are SGHRS and YFSETQ. This CDR3 region has 14 residues. Unmatched junction bases numbered 5, after V lost 4 bases and J lost 5 bases. This chain's CDR3 is CASSRGQGDDEQYF. The CDR3 DNA sequence: TGCGCCAGCAGCCGGGGACAGGGGGACGACGAGCAGTACTTC.

The chain has TRBV10-3 and TRBJ2-2; D call uncertain. Trimming pared 7 bases from V and 5 bases from J, leaving 11 bases between. Germline CDR1 is ENHRY and CDR2 is SYGVKD. The CDR3 covers 13 residues. CDR3 DNA: TGTGCCATCACGTCGGTGGTGACCGGGGAGCTGTTTTTT. This sequence encodes CAITSVVTGELFF.

The genes are TRBV19 and TRBJ1-5, with 7 bases aligning to TRBD1. Trimming took 3 bases from V and 7 from J; bases not matched to a gene: 3. The length of the CDR3 is 13 residues. The germline CDR1 and CDR2 sequences are LNHDA and SQIVND (reference sequence). The CDR3 loop is CASSIDRVQPQHF. CDR3 nucleotides: TGTGCCAGTAGTATTGACAGGGTCCAGCCCCAGCATTTT.

A note on this clone: The junction differs from germline at one of its ends, possibly a read error. The chain joins TRBV5-6 to TRBJ1-2; D is unclear. CDR1 is SGHDT, CDR2 YYEEEE, per germline. The CDR3 sequence is 16 residues long. The CDR3, as DNA: TGTGCCAGCAGCACTTACTTAAACCTTTCTAACTATGGCTACGCCTTC. The encoded protein is CASSTYLNLSNYGYAF.

V usage is TRBV27 and J usage is TRBJ1-2; tentatively, D is TRBD1 (5 bases). CDR1 and CDR2 (germline): MNHEY, SMNVEV (reference sequence). The V end was cut by 8 bases, the J end by 9 bases, with 13 bases between. The length of the CDR3 is 11 residues. The CDR3 bases are TGTGCCAGCTCAGACAGCACCAGCTACACCTTC. Translated, it gives CASSDSTSYTF.

CDR3 loop: CASSPGQRGEKLFF. CDR3 coding DNA: TGTGCCAGCAGTCCGGGACAGAGAGGTGAAAAACTGTTTTTT. The J gene is TRBJ1-4, the V gene TRBV27; 7 nucleotides line up with TRBD1. The CDR3 consists of 14 residues. Trimming removed 5 bases from V and 7 bases from J; junction bases left unmatched: 7. The germline gives CDR1 MNHEY, CDR2 SMNVEV (reference sequence).

The genes are TRBV2 and TRBJ1-2; 9 bases match TRBD1. V trimming: 5 bases; J trimming: 5 bases; junction bases outside the gene matches: 12. Germline CDR1 SNHLY, CDR2 FYNNEI. CDR3 length: 16 residues. In nucleotides, the CDR3 is TGTGCCAGCAGTACATCAGAGACAGGGGGAGGGTATGGCTACACCTTC. Translation gives CASSTSETGGGYGYTF.